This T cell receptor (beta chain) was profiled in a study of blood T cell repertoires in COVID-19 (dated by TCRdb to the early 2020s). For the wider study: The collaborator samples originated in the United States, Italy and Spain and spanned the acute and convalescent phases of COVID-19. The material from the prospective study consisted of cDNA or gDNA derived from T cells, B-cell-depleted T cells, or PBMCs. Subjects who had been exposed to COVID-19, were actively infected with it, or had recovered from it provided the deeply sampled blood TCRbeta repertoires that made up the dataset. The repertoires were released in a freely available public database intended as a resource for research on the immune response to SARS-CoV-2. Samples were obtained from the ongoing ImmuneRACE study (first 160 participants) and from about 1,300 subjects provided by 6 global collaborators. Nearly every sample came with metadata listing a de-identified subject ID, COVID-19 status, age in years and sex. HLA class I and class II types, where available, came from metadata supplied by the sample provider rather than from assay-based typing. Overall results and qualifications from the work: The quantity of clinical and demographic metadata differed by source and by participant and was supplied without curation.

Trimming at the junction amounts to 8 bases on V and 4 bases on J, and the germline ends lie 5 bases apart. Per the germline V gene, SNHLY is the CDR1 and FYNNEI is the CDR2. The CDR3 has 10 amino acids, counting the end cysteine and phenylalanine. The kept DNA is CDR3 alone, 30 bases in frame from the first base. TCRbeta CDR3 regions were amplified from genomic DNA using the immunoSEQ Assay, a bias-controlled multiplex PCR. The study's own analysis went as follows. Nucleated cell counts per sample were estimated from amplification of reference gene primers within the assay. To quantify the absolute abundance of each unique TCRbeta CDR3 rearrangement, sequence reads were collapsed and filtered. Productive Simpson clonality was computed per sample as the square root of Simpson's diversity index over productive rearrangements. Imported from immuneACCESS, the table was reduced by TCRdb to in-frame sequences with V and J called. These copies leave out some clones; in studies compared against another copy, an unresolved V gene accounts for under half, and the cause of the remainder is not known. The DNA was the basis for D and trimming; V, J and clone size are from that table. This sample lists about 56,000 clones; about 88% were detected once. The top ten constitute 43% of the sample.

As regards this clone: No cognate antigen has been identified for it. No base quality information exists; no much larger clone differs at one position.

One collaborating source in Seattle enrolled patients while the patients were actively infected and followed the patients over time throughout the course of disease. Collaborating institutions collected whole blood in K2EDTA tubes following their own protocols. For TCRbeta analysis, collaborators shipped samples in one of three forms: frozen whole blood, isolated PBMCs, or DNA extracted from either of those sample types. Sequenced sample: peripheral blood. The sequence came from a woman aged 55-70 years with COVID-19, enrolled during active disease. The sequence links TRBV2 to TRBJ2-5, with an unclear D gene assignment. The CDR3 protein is CASGLETQYF. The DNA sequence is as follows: TGTGCCAGCGGCTTAGAGACCCAGTACTTC.